This is a list of T cell receptor beta chains from one sample in a study of shared clonotypes between healthy human individuals. Data came from immunoSEQ multiplex PCR; TCRdb stores just in-frame clones and leaves some out. The repertoire includes some 1.1 million clones, 60% to 80% of them detected once, and roughly 0.9% sits in the top ten. The sequencing sample was made of memory CD4+ T cells from PBMCs. Source of these receptors: a man aged 18 to 35 in good health. Some clones in this sample may be carry-over from other donors' samples. Each CDR3 is given with its conserved first and last residue. The D gene is left open where the match is weak. Clone size appears in some rows only: once, few, many, or a class for an expanded clone.

abundance: NA; d_gene: TRBD1; v_gene: TRBV5-1; j_gene: TRBJ2-7; CDR3aa: CASSNPGGREQYF; CDR3nt: TGCGCCAGCAGCAACCCAGGGGGCCGCGAGCAGTACTTC
abundance: NA; d_gene: NA; v_gene: TRBV19; j_gene: TRBJ1-1; CDR3aa: CASSISGRVNTEASF; CDR3nt: TGTGCCAGTAGTATTTCGGGCAGGGTGAACACTGAAGCTTCCTTT
abundance: NA; d_gene: NA; v_gene: TRBV9; j_gene: TRBJ2-3; CDR3aa: CASSVGQRTDTQYF; CDR3nt: TGTGCCAGCAGCGTTGGACAGCGCACAGATACGCAGTATTTT
abundance: NA; d_gene: NA; v_gene: TRBV4-1; j_gene: TRBJ1-2; CDR3aa: CASSLAPTDNYGYTF; CDR3nt: TGCGCCAGCAGCCTCGCTCCAACGGATAACTATGGCTACACCTTC
abundance: few; d_gene: TRBD1; v_gene: TRBV5-6; j_gene: TRBJ2-2; CDR3aa: CASNRDRGAGELFF; CDR3nt: TGTGCCAGCAATAGGGACAGGGGAGCCGGGGAGCTGTTTTTT
abundance: NA; d_gene: TRBD1; v_gene: TRBV9; j_gene: TRBJ1-1; CDR3aa: CASSVGTGSRVAFF; CDR3nt: TGTGCCAGCAGCGTAGGGACAGGCAGTCGGGTCGCTTTCTTT
abundance: NA; d_gene: NA; v_gene: TRBV28; j_gene: TRBJ1-3; CDR3aa: CASSSPYDSGNTIYF; CDR3nt: TGTGCCAGCAGTTCCCCCTATGACTCTGGAAACACCATATATTTT
abundance: NA; d_gene: NA; v_gene: TRBV28; j_gene: TRBJ2-7; CDR3aa: CASIETGTLEQYF; CDR3nt: TGTGCCAGCATCGAGACAGGGACTCTCGAGCAGTACTTC
abundance: NA; d_gene: TRBD1; v_gene: TRBV2; j_gene: TRBJ2-5; CDR3aa: CASSYTGGQETQYF; CDR3nt: TGTGCCAGCAGCTACACAGGGGGCCAAGAGACCCAGTACTTC
abundance: few; d_gene: NA; v_gene: TRBV9; j_gene: TRBJ2-2; CDR3aa: CASSVIGARDTGELFF; CDR3nt: TGTGCCAGCAGCGTGATAGGGGCAAGGGACACCGGGGAGCTGTTTTTT
abundance: NA; d_gene: NA; v_gene: TRBV4-3; j_gene: TRBJ2-7; CDR3aa: CASSQYIGDEQYF; CDR3nt: TGCGCCAGCAGCCAATATATAGGGGACGAGCAGTACTTC
abundance: NA; d_gene: NA; v_gene: TRBV20-1; j_gene: TRBJ2-2; CDR3aa: CSATRTGELFF; CDR3nt: TGCAGTGCTACCCGCACCGGGGAGCTGTTTTTT
abundance: few; d_gene: NA; v_gene: TRBV2; j_gene: TRBJ1-1; CDR3aa: CASSGAGMNTEAFF; CDR3nt: TGTGCCAGCAGTGGCGCAGGAATGAACACTGAAGCTTTCTTT
abundance: NA; d_gene: NA; v_gene: TRBV5-1; j_gene: TRBJ2-5; CDR3aa: CASSLGDAWETQYF; CDR3nt: TGCGCCAGCAGCTTGGGGGACGCCTGGGAGACCCAGTACTTC
abundance: once; d_gene: NA; v_gene: TRBV11-2; j_gene: TRBJ2-5; CDR3aa: CASSQNRETQYF; CDR3nt: TGTGCCAGCAGCCAAAATAGGGAGACCCAGTACTTC
abundance: many; d_gene: TRBD1; v_gene: TRBV10-3; j_gene: TRBJ2-7; CDR3aa: CAITGDRGYEQYF; CDR3nt: TGTGCCATCACTGGGGACAGGGGCTACGAGCAGTACTTC
abundance: NA; d_gene: NA; v_gene: TRBV27; j_gene: TRBJ1-2; CDR3aa: CASSLVGGERGYTF; CDR3nt: TGTGCCAGCAGTTTAGTAGGCGGGGAGCGTGGCTACACCTTC
abundance: NA; d_gene: TRBD1; v_gene: TRBV9; j_gene: TRBJ2-4; CDR3aa: CASSLGTGQAKNIQYF; CDR3nt: TGTGCCAGCAGTTTAGGGACAGGGCAAGCCAAAAACATTCAGTACTTC
abundance: NA; d_gene: TRBD2; v_gene: TRBV7-8; j_gene: TRBJ2-2; CDR3aa: CASSSKLAGEAAGELFF; CDR3nt: TGTGCCAGCAGCTCAAAATTAGCGGGAGAGGCGGCCGGGGAGCTGTTTTTT
abundance: NA; d_gene: NA; v_gene: TRBV5-4; j_gene: TRBJ1-4; CDR3aa: CASSLGRGGGEKLFF; CDR3nt: TGTGCCAGCAGCTTGGGTAGAGGGGGAGGTGAAAAACTGTTTTTT
abundance: once; d_gene: TRBD1; v_gene: TRBV19; j_gene: TRBJ1-5; CDR3aa: CASSKMSGTGTYQPQHF; CDR3nt: TGTGCCAGTAGTAAGATGTCCGGGACAGGGACTTATCAGCCCCAGCATTTT
abundance: NA; d_gene: TRBD1; v_gene: TRBV10-3; j_gene: TRBJ1-2; CDR3aa: CAIRADRAYYGYTF; CDR3nt: TGTGCCATCAGGGCGGACAGGGCGTACTATGGCTACACCTTC
abundance: NA; d_gene: TRBD1; v_gene: TRBV2; j_gene: TRBJ2-3; CDR3aa: CASRTGTGVTDTQYF; CDR3nt: TGTGCCAGCAGAACCGGGACAGGGGTCACAGATACGCAGTATTTT
abundance: NA; d_gene: TRBD2; v_gene: TRBV7-3; j_gene: TRBJ2-1; CDR3aa: CASSSGLAVSYNEQFF; CDR3nt: TGTGCCAGCAGCTCTGGACTAGCGGTGAGCTACAATGAGCAGTTCTTC
abundance: NA; d_gene: NA; v_gene: TRBV12-5; j_gene: TRBJ1-3; CDR3aa: CASGTGGSGNTIYF; CDR3nt: TGTGCTAGTGGTACCGGGGGTTCTGGAAACACCATATATTTT
abundance: NA; d_gene: NA; v_gene: TRBV21-1; j_gene: TRBJ1-2; CDR3aa: CASRNLRLPGTPFGGYTF; CDR3nt: TGTGCCAGCAGGAATCTCCGTCTACCCGGGACTCCCTTTGGGGGCTACACCTTC
abundance: once; d_gene: NA; v_gene: TRBV4-1; j_gene: TRBJ2-5; CDR3aa: CASSARQLQETQYF; CDR3nt: TGCGCCAGCAGCGCCCGACAGCTACAAGAGACCCAGTACTTC
abundance: NA; d_gene: TRBD1; v_gene: TRBV28; j_gene: TRBJ2-4; CDR3aa: CASTFGQGAFQYF; CDR3nt: TGTGCCAGCACCTTTGGACAGGGCGCCTTTCAGTACTTC
abundance: NA; d_gene: TRBD2; v_gene: TRBV11-3; j_gene: TRBJ2-2; CDR3aa: CASSYTSGRTGELFF; CDR3nt: TGTGCCAGCAGCTATACTAGCGGGAGAACCGGGGAGCTGTTTTTT
abundance: few; d_gene: NA; v_gene: TRBV7-6; j_gene: TRBJ2-2; CDR3aa: CASSFAHTGELFF; CDR3nt: TGTGCCAGCAGCTTCGCCCACACCGGGGAGCTGTTTTTT
abundance: NA; d_gene: TRBD2; v_gene: TRBV7-2; j_gene: TRBJ2-1; CDR3aa: CASSYGGGNNNEQFF; CDR3nt: TGTGCCAGCAGCTACGGCGGGGGGAACAACAATGAGCAGTTCTTC
abundance: NA; d_gene: NA; v_gene: TRBV30; j_gene: TRBJ1-2; CDR3aa: CAWTGGGGFYGYTF; CDR3nt: TGTGCCTGGACCGGAGGGGGGGGCTTCTATGGCTACACCTTC
abundance: NA; d_gene: NA; v_gene: TRBV4-1; j_gene: TRBJ1-2; CDR3aa: CASSQVPTLTGYTF; CDR3nt: TGCGCCAGCAGCCAAGTCCCAACTTTAACCGGCTACACCTTC
abundance: many; d_gene: NA; v_gene: TRBV7-2; j_gene: TRBJ2-4; CDR3aa: CASSSRAGDSVQYF; CDR3nt: TGTGCCAGCAGCTCAAGGGCCGGTGACTCGGTTCAGTACTTC
abundance: NA; d_gene: NA; v_gene: TRBV21-1; j_gene: TRBJ2-2; CDR3aa: CASSKEEAGGPKLTGELFF; CDR3nt: TGTGCCAGCAGCAAAGAGGAGGCGGGAGGGCCTAAGTTAACCGGGGAGCTGTTTTTT
abundance: NA; d_gene: NA; v_gene: TRBV6-6; j_gene: TRBJ1-1; CDR3aa: CASRAGQNTEAFF; CDR3nt: TGTGCCAGCAGGGCTGGACAGAACACTGAAGCTTTCTTT
abundance: once; d_gene: NA; v_gene: TRBV5-6; j_gene: TRBJ2-1; CDR3aa: CASTSWLPIDDEQFF; CDR3nt: TGTGCCAGCACTTCTTGGCTACCAATTGATGATGAGCAGTTCTTC
abundance: NA; d_gene: TRBD2; v_gene: TRBV13; j_gene: TRBJ2-3; CDR3aa: CASSSLAGEADTQYF; CDR3nt: TGTGCCAGCAGCTCGCTAGCGGGAGAGGCAGATACGCAGTATTTT